These T cell receptor beta chains were read from a single sample in a study of human T cells and chemical hapten exposure. Each CDR3 protein is one row after TCRdb ran MiXCR on the RACE reads. The sample lists over 35,000 distinct CDR3 sequences; 8% to 9.5% were seen once. This specimen was whole blood, taken in connection with sensitization to the hapten diphenylcyclopropenone (DPC). The receptor source for this set is a woman aged 40 to 50 with alopecia areata. Some clones in this sample may be carry-over from other donors' samples. Each CDR3 is given with its conserved first and last residue. Fields, in order: J gene, V gene, D gene, clone size, CDR3 DNA, CDR3 protein. D genes are given only for firm matches. Some rows mark clone size as missing; the rest say once, few, many or name a class of expanded clone.

j_gene: TRBJ1-1
v_gene: TRBV6-2/TRBV6-3
d_gene: -
abundance: many
CDR3nt: TGTGCCAGCAGTTACTCGGGCCGGGGCTTCACTGAAGCTTTCTTT
CDR3aa: CASSYSGRGFTEAFF

j_gene: TRBJ2-2
v_gene: TRBV7-2
d_gene: -
abundance: many
CDR3nt: TGTGCCAGCAGCACCACTACCCTCGGCGGGGAGCTGTTTTTT
CDR3aa: CASSTTTLGGELFF

j_gene: TRBJ1-5
v_gene: TRBV30
d_gene: -
abundance: many
CDR3nt: TGTGCCTGGAGTCCTTATGCGGGATATAGCAATCAGCCCCAGCATTTT
CDR3aa: CAWSPYAGYSNQPQHF

j_gene: TRBJ2-1
v_gene: TRBV14
d_gene: TRBD2
abundance: -
CDR3nt: TGTGCCAGCAGCCAAGATCGACTAGCGGGGATCAATGAGCAGTTCTTC
CDR3aa: CASSQDRLAGINEQFF

j_gene: TRBJ2-5
v_gene: TRBV15
d_gene: TRBD2
abundance: many
CDR3nt: TGTGCCACCAGCAGAGATCTACTAGCGGGGGGGATCCAAGAGACCCAGTACTTC
CDR3aa: CATSRDLLAGGIQETQYF

j_gene: TRBJ2-7
v_gene: TRBV7-2
d_gene: -
abundance: many
CDR3nt: TGTGCCAGCAGCAGGGGGTACTCCTACGAGCAGTACTTC
CDR3aa: CASSRGYSYEQYF

j_gene: TRBJ1-2
v_gene: TRBV3-1
d_gene: -
abundance: few
CDR3nt: TGTGCCAGCAGCCTACGGGACACCTATGGCTACACCTTC
CDR3aa: CASSLRDTYGYTF

j_gene: TRBJ2-2
v_gene: TRBV7-6
d_gene: -
abundance: many
CDR3nt: TGTGCCAGCTCCCTAGTGAGGGAAGGAGAGCTGTTTTTT
CDR3aa: CASSLVREGELFF

j_gene: TRBJ2-7
v_gene: TRBV30
d_gene: -
abundance: many
CDR3nt: TGTGCCTGGCAGGGCCCATCCTACGAGCAGTACTTC
CDR3aa: CAWQGPSYEQYF

j_gene: TRBJ1-1
v_gene: TRBV18
d_gene: -
abundance: many
CDR3nt: TGTGCCAGCTCGCCGACAGGGAACACTGAAGCTTTCTTT
CDR3aa: CASSPTGNTEAFF

j_gene: TRBJ2-5
v_gene: TRBV6-2/TRBV6-3
d_gene: -
abundance: many
CDR3nt: TGTGCCAGCAGTTACTCCATAAGGGAGGTCGTCCAAGAGACCCAGTACTTC
CDR3aa: CASSYSIREVVQETQYF

j_gene: TRBJ1-1
v_gene: TRBV5-5
d_gene: -
abundance: -
CDR3nt: TGTGCCAGCAGCCCGGTGGGGGGGCGCGGAACTGAAGCTTTCTTT
CDR3aa: CASSPVGGRGTEAFF

j_gene: TRBJ2-1
v_gene: TRBV20-1
d_gene: TRBD2
abundance: many
CDR3nt: TGCAGTGCTAGCGCCGGGACTAGCGGGGCTAGCTCCTACAATGAGCAGTTCTTC
CDR3aa: CSASAGTSGASSYNEQFF

j_gene: TRBJ2-7
v_gene: TRBV6-5
d_gene: -
abundance: many
CDR3nt: TGTGCCAGCAGTTACATGGTAACAGGGAACGAGCAGTACTTC
CDR3aa: CASSYMVTGNEQYF

j_gene: TRBJ2-2
v_gene: TRBV28
d_gene: -
abundance: medium-sized
CDR3nt: TGTGCCAGCAGTTTTTTCCAGGAGAACACCGGGGAGCTGTTTTTT
CDR3aa: CASSFFQENTGELFF

j_gene: TRBJ2-7
v_gene: TRBV5-1
d_gene: -
abundance: few
CDR3nt: TGCGCCAGCAGCTTGGGTGACGCCGACTCCTACGAGCAGTACTTC
CDR3aa: CASSLGDADSYEQYF

j_gene: TRBJ1-6
v_gene: TRBV13
d_gene: -
abundance: many
CDR3nt: TGTGCCAGCAGCTTAGGTAGTACCTATAATTCACCCCTCCACTTT
CDR3aa: CASSLGSTYNSPLHF

j_gene: TRBJ2-2
v_gene: TRBV27
d_gene: -
abundance: few
CDR3nt: TGTGCCAGCAGTCCGGACACACGCTACACCGGGGAGCTGTTTTTT
CDR3aa: CASSPDTRYTGELFF

j_gene: TRBJ2-1
v_gene: TRBV28
d_gene: -
abundance: many
CDR3nt: TGTGCCAGCAGTTTACGTAATGAGCAGTTCTTC
CDR3aa: CASSLRNEQFF

j_gene: TRBJ2-5
v_gene: TRBV20-1
d_gene: -
abundance: many
CDR3nt: TGCAGTGCTAGAGATGGGAGTCAGTTAGGATTGAGGTACTTC
CDR3aa: CSARDGSQLGLRYF

j_gene: TRBJ2-3
v_gene: TRBV7-8
d_gene: TRBD2
abundance: many
CDR3nt: TGTGCCAGCAGCTTGCGGGGGACCACAGATACGCAGTATTTT
CDR3aa: CASSLRGTTDTQYF

j_gene: TRBJ2-2
v_gene: TRBV14
d_gene: -
abundance: many
CDR3nt: TGTGCCAGCAGGGCGTGGGGGATTAACACCGGGGAGCTGTTTTTT
CDR3aa: CASRAWGINTGELFF

j_gene: TRBJ2-1
v_gene: TRBV12-3/TRBV12-4
d_gene: -
abundance: -
CDR3nt: TGTGCCAGCAGTTTAGGGGCTTACAATGAGCAGTTCTTC
CDR3aa: CASSLGAYNEQFF

j_gene: TRBJ2-3
v_gene: TRBV9
d_gene: TRBD2
abundance: -
CDR3nt: TGTGCCAGCAGTCCTAGCGGGTCTGTCGCAGATACGCAGTATTTT
CDR3aa: CASSPSGSVADTQYF

j_gene: TRBJ2-1
v_gene: TRBV3-1
d_gene: TRBD2
abundance: many
CDR3nt: TGTGCCAGCAGCCTTCGGACTAGCCCCAGCTCCTACAATGAGCAGTTCTTC
CDR3aa: CASSLRTSPSSYNEQFF

j_gene: TRBJ2-2
v_gene: TRBV28
d_gene: -
abundance: many
CDR3nt: TGTGCCAGCAGTTCCATCGGGGAGCTGTTTTTT
CDR3aa: CASSSIGELFF

j_gene: TRBJ2-7
v_gene: TRBV28
d_gene: -
abundance: -
CDR3nt: TGTGCCAGCATCTCCCCGCGGCTCAGGGCAGTAGGCGAGCAGTACTTC
CDR3aa: CASISPRLRAVGEQYF

j_gene: TRBJ2-3
v_gene: TRBV20-1
d_gene: TRBD1
abundance: many
CDR3nt: TGCAGTGGGGGAGACAGGGTCGGCACAGATACGCAGTATTTT
CDR3aa: CSGGDRVGTDTQYF

j_gene: TRBJ1-5
v_gene: TRBV4-1
d_gene: TRBD1
abundance: many
CDR3nt: TGCGCCAGCAGCCTAACAGGGGCCAGGGGCAATCAGCCCCAGCATTTT
CDR3aa: CASSLTGARGNQPQHF

j_gene: TRBJ2-7
v_gene: TRBV11-2
d_gene: -
abundance: few
CDR3nt: TGTGCCAGCAGCTTAGACGGCTACGAGCAGTACTTC
CDR3aa: CASSLDGYEQYF

j_gene: TRBJ2-5
v_gene: TRBV6-4
d_gene: -
abundance: many
CDR3nt: TGTGCCAGCAGCTCGGAGCTAGCGAGCGAGACCCAGTACTTC
CDR3aa: CASSSELASETQYF

j_gene: TRBJ2-7
v_gene: TRBV9
d_gene: -
abundance: many
CDR3nt: TGTGCCAGCAGCGTAGCACCCCGGGGTGGCGAGCAGTACTTC
CDR3aa: CASSVAPRGGEQYF

j_gene: TRBJ2-1
v_gene: TRBV19
d_gene: -
abundance: -
CDR3nt: TGTGCCAGTAGTGACCAGGGGGGTGGGACCTACAATGAGCAGTTCTTC
CDR3aa: CASSDQGGGTYNEQFF

j_gene: TRBJ1-3
v_gene: TRBV12-3/TRBV12-4
d_gene: -
abundance: many
CDR3nt: TGTGCCAGCAGTTCTTACAGGGTCGGAAACACCATATATTTT
CDR3aa: CASSSYRVGNTIYF

j_gene: TRBJ1-1
v_gene: TRBV5-1
d_gene: TRBD1
abundance: many
CDR3nt: TGCGCCAGCAGCTTACAGGGGATGGGCATGAACACTGAAGCTTTCTTT
CDR3aa: CASSLQGMGMNTEAFF

j_gene: TRBJ1-2
v_gene: TRBV5-1
d_gene: -
abundance: many
CDR3nt: TGCGCCAGCAGCGCTGGGACCCTTGAAAGCTATGGCTACACCTTC
CDR3aa: CASSAGTLESYGYTF

j_gene: TRBJ1-5
v_gene: TRBV4-2
d_gene: -
abundance: -
CDR3nt: TGTGCCAGCAGCCAAGTTGATCAGCCCCAGCATTTT
CDR3aa: CASSQVDQPQHF

j_gene: TRBJ2-3
v_gene: TRBV12-3/TRBV12-4
d_gene: -
abundance: many
CDR3nt: TGTGCCAGCGGCCCCGGCCAGTCTAGCACAGATACGCAGTATTTT
CDR3aa: CASGPGQSSTDTQYF

j_gene: TRBJ2-3
v_gene: TRBV4-1
d_gene: TRBD2
abundance: -
CDR3nt: TGCGCCAGCAGCCAGCTAGCGGGGGGGCCGGATACGCAGTATTTT
CDR3aa: CASSQLAGGPDTQYF

j_gene: TRBJ1-1
v_gene: TRBV20-1
d_gene: -
abundance: -
CDR3nt: TGCACCGGCATGGACGGGAACACTGAAGCTTTCTTT
CDR3aa: CTGMDGNTEAFF

j_gene: TRBJ1-1
v_gene: TRBV28
d_gene: TRBD1
abundance: many
CDR3nt: TGTGCCAGCAGTCTGATGGACAGGGAGGACACTGAAGCTTTCTTT
CDR3aa: CASSLMDREDTEAFF

j_gene: TRBJ2-3
v_gene: TRBV2
d_gene: TRBD1
abundance: many
CDR3nt: TGTGCCAGCAGCCACAATCCCGGACAGGGAGGCACAGATACGCAGTATTTT
CDR3aa: CASSHNPGQGGTDTQYF

j_gene: TRBJ2-7
v_gene: TRBV30
d_gene: TRBD1
abundance: few
CDR3nt: TGTGCCCTGGGACAGGGCTACGAGCAGTACTTC
CDR3aa: CALGQGYEQYF

j_gene: TRBJ1-1
v_gene: TRBV6-6
d_gene: -
abundance: many
CDR3nt: TGTGCCAGCAGTTACGGGGGACGTTTCAACGCTTTCTTT
CDR3aa: CASSYGGRFNAFF

j_gene: TRBJ1-1
v_gene: TRBV28
d_gene: -
abundance: -
CDR3nt: TGTGCCAGCAGTTTAAGGTTCGACGGGAACACTGAAGCTTTCTTT
CDR3aa: CASSLRFDGNTEAFF

j_gene: TRBJ2-3
v_gene: TRBV12-3/TRBV12-4
d_gene: TRBD2
abundance: many
CDR3nt: TGTGCCAGCAGTTTAAGCACTAGCGGATACACAGATACGCAGTATTTT
CDR3aa: CASSLSTSGYTDTQYF

j_gene: TRBJ1-2
v_gene: TRBV4-2
d_gene: -
abundance: once
CDR3nt: TGTGCCAGCAGCCAAGTTTCGGCGGACTATGGCTACACCTTC
CDR3aa: CASSQVSADYGYTF

j_gene: TRBJ2-3
v_gene: TRBV6-1
d_gene: -
abundance: many
CDR3nt: TGTGCCAGCAACGGGCGGTCGGGAGCAGGTGATACGCAGTATTTT
CDR3aa: CASNGRSGAGDTQYF

j_gene: TRBJ2-2
v_gene: TRBV20-1
d_gene: -
abundance: many
CDR3nt: TGCAGTGCCCGTCCCCAGGAGAGAAACACCGGGGAGCTGTTTTTT
CDR3aa: CSARPQERNTGELFF

j_gene: TRBJ2-3
v_gene: TRBV19
d_gene: -
abundance: many
CDR3nt: TGTGCCAGTAGTATAGACAGGGATGCCGGTGGCACAGATACGCAGTATTTT
CDR3aa: CASSIDRDAGGTDTQYF